This TCR beta chain was retrieved from a study of CD8 T cells in Susac syndrome. Germline lookup yields CDR1 LGHDT and CDR2 YNNKEL (reference sequence). Between the trimmed V and J ends, which lost 7 bases and 6 bases, there was a span of 18 bases. The CDR3 length is 14 residues. Whole-study results and caveats: The study recognized that the number of individuals in its TCR sequencing and HLA analysis was relatively small.

With random hexamers, roughly 0.5 to 1 ug RNA was reverse transcribed. With immunoSEQ multiplex PCR, TCR beta CDR3 was amplified across 54 Vbeta and 13 Jbeta. TCRdb re-derived calls from the immunoSEQ multiplex PCR reads in MiXCR, one entry per CDR3 protein. The table has 200,000 to 250,000 distinct CDR3 sequences, about 95% seen once. CD8+ and CD4+ T cells from blood underwent TCR beta sequencing. The multiple sclerosis control group was made up of treatment-naive patients with stable or active relapsing-remitting disease. In regard to this clonotype: What it binds is unknown.

The chain has TRBV3-1 and TRBJ1-1, with D uncertain. What was sequenced was CD4+ T cells from PBMCs. This clonotype was obtained from a human donor with multiple sclerosis. The CDR3 DNA sequence: TGTGCCAGCAAGTCTGCGGCGTTGACGTCTGAAGCTTTCTTT. Translated: CASKSAALTSEAFF.